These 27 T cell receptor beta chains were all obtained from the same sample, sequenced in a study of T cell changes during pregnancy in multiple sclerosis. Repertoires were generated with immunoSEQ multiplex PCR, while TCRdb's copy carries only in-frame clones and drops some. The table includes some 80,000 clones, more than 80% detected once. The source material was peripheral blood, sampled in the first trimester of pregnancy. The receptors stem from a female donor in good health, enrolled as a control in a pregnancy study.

CDR3 sequence (DNA): TGTGCCAGCAGTTACGGGGGCAGGGGATTCGAGCAGTACTTC. It translates to CASSYGGRGFEQYF. The rearrangement joins TRBV6-5 to TRBJ2-7; a possible D gene is TRBD1 (6 bases). The V and J ends lost 2 bases and 6 bases respectively, with 14 bases between them. This CDR3 spans 14 amino acids. Per the germline V gene, CDR1 is MNHEY and CDR2 is SVGAGI.

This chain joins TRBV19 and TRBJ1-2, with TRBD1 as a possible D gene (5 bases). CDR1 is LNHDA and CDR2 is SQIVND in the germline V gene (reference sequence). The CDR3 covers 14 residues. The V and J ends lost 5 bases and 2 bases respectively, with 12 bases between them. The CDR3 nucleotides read TGTGCCAGTAGTCTCAGTCGGACAAACTATGGCTACACCTTC. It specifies CASSLSRTNYGYTF. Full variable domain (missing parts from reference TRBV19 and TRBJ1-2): DGGITQSPKYLFRKEGQNVTLSCEQNLNHDAMYWYRQDPGQGLRLIYYSQIVNDFQKGDIAEGYSVSREKKESFPLTVTSAQKNPTAFYLCASSLSRTNYGYTFGSGTRLTVV.

The CDR3 DNA reads as TGTGCCAGCAGCTGGCTCCCACCCTCTAGCGGGGCGGGGGATACGCAGTATTTT. It specifies CASSWLPPSSGAGDTQYF. This chain joins TRBV7-2 and TRBJ2-3; TRBD2 matches 9 bases. Germline V gene data show CDR1 as SGHTA and CDR2 as FQGNSA. This CDR3 region has 18 residues. V shed 4 bases and J 6 bases; nucleotides not matched to a gene: 17.

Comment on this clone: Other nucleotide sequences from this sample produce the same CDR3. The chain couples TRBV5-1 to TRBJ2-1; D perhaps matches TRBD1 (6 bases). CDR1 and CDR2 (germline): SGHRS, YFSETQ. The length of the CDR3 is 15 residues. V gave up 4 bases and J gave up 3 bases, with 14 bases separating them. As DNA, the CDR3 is TGCGCCAGCAGCCTTGGGCAGGGGATCTACAATGAGCAGTTCTTC. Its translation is CASSLGQGIYNEQFF.

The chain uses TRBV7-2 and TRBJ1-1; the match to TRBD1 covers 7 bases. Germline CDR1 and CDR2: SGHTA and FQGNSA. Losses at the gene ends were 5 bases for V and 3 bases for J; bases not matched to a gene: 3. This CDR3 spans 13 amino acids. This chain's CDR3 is CASSVTGYTEAFF. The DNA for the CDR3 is TGTGCCAGCAGCGTGACAGGGTACACTGAAGCTTTCTTT.

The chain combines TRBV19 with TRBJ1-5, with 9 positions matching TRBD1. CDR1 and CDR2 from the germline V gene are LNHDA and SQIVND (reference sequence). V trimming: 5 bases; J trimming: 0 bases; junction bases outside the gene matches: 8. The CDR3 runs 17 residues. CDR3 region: CASSPGQGTNSNQPQHF. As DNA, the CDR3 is TGTGCCAGTAGTCCAGGACAGGGGACTAATAGCAATCAGCCCCAGCATTTT. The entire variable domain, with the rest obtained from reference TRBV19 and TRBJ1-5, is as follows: DGGITQSPKYLFRKEGQNVTLSCEQNLNHDAMYWYRQDPGQGLRLIYYSQIVNDFQKGDIAEGYSVSREKKESFPLTVTSAQKNPTAFYLCASSPGQGTNSNQPQHFGDGTRLSIL.

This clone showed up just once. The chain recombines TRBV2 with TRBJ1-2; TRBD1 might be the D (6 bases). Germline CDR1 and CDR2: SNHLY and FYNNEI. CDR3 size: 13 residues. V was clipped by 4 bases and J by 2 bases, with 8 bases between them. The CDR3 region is CASSAQGNYGYTF. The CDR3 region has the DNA TGTGCCAGCAGTGCCCAGGGGAACTATGGCTACACCTTC.

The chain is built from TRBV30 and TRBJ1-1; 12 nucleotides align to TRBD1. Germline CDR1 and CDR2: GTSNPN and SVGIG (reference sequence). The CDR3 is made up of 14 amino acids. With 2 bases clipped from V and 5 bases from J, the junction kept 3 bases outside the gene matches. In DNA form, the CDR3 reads TGTGCCTGGAGTTGGGACAGGGGGCGGACTGAAGCTTTCTTT. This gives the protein CAWSWDRGRTEAFF. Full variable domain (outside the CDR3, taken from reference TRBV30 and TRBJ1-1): SQTIHQWPATLVQPVGSPLSLECTVEGTSNPNLYWYRQAAGRGLQLLFYSVGIGQISSEVPQNLSASRPQDRQFILSSKKLLLSDSGFYLCAWSWDRGRTEAFFGQGTRLTVV.

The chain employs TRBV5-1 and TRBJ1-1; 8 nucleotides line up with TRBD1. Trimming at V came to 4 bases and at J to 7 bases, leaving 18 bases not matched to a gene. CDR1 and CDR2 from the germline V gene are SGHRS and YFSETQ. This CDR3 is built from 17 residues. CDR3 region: CASSPFQGAGVGIEAFF. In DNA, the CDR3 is TGCGCCAGCAGCCCTTTCCAGGGGGCCGGCGTAGGGATTGAAGCTTTCTTT.

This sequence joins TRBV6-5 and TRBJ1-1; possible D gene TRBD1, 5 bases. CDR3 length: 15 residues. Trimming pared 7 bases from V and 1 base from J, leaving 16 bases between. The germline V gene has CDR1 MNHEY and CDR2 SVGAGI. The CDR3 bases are TGTGCCAGCACCTTGGGGGGTCTACAGAACACTGAAGCTTTCTTT. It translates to CASTLGGLQNTEAFF.

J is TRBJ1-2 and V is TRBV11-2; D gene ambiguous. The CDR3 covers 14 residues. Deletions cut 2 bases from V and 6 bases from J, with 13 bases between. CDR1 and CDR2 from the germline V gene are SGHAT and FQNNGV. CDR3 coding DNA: TGTGCCAGCAGCTTATCCCGGGGAGTAGATGGCTACACCTTC. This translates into CASSLSRGVDGYTF.

The CDR3 coding sequence is TGTGCCAGCAGTTACCACGATCCCGCCGGGAGGGATGAGCAGTTCTTC. This gives the protein CASSYHDPAGRDEQFF. The V call is TRBV6-6, the J call TRBJ2-1; 8 bases align to TRBD2. Germline CDR1 is MNHNY and CDR2 is SVGAGI (reference sequence). With 2 bases clipped from V and 8 bases from J, the junction kept 11 bases outside the gene matches. The CDR3 is 16 residues long.

This chain's CDR3 is CASSLGTGLTNSPLHF. CDR3 coding DNA: TGTGCCAGCAGCTTAGGGACAGGCTTGACCAATTCACCCCTCCACTTT. This chain links TRBV7-2 with TRBJ1-6; 7 bases are a match to TRBD1. CDR3 length equals 16 residues. The V and J ends lost 1 base and 7 bases, in that order; junction bases with no gene match: 7. CDR1 and CDR2 (germline): SGHTA, FQGNSA.

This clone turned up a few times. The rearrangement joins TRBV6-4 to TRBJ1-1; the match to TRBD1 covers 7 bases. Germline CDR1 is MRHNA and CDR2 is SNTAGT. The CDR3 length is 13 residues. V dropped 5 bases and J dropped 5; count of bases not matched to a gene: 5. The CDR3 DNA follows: TGTGCCAGCAGTTCCGGGACAGAGACTGAAGCTTTCTTT. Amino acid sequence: CASSSGTETEAFF.

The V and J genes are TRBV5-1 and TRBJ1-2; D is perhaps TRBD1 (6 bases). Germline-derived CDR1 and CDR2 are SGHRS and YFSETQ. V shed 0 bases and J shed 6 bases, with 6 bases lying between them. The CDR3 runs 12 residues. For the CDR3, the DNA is TGCGCCAGCAGCTTGGACAGGGATGGCTACACCTTC. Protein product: CASSLDRDGYTF.

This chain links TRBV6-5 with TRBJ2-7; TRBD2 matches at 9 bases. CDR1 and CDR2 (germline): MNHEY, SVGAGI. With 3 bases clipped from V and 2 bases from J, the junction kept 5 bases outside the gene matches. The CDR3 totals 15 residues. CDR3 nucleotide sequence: TGTGCCAGCAGTTATTCTAGCGGGACGCCCTACGAGCAGTACTTC. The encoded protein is CASSYSSGTPYEQYF.

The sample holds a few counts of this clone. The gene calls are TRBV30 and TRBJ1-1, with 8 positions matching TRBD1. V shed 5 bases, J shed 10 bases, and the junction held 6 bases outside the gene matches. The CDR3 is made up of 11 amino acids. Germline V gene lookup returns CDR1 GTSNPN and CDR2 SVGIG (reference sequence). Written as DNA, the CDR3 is TGTGCCTGGTGTCAGGGGGCGGTAGCTTTCTTT. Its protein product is CAWCQGAVAFF.

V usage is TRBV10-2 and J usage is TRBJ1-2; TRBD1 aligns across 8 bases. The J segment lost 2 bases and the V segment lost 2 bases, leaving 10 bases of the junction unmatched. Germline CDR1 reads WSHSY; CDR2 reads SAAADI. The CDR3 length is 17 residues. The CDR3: CASSEPERTGQNYGYTF. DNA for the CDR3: TGCGCCAGCAGTGAGCCGGAGAGGACAGGGCAAAACTATGGCTACACCTTC.

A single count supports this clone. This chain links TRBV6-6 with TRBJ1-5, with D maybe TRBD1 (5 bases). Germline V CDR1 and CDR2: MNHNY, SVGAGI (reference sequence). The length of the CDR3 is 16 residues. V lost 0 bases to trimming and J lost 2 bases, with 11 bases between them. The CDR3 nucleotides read TGTGCCAGCAGTTACTCACGGGGGTCTGGCAATCAGCCCCAGCATTTT. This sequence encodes CASSYSRGSGNQPQHF.

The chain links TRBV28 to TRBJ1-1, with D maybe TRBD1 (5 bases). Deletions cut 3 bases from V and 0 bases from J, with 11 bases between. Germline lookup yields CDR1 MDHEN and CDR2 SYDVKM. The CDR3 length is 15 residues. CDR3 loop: CASSLIRAMNTEAFF. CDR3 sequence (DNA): TGTGCCAGCAGTTTGATCAGGGCGATGAACACTGAAGCTTTCTTT.

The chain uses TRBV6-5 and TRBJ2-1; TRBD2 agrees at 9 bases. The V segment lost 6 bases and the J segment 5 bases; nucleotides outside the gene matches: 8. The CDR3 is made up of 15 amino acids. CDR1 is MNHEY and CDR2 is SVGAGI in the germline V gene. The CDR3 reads CASRASGLAHNEQFF. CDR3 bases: TGTGCCAGCAGAGCCTCGGGACTAGCTCACAATGAGCAGTTCTTC.

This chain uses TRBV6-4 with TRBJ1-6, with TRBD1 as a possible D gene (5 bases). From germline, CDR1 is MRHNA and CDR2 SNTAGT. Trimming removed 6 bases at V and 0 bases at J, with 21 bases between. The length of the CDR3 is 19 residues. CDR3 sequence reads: CASSPLPLTASSYNSPLHF. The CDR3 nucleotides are TGTGCCAGCAGCCCCCTTCCCCTGACAGCGAGCTCCTATAATTCACCCCTCCACTTT.

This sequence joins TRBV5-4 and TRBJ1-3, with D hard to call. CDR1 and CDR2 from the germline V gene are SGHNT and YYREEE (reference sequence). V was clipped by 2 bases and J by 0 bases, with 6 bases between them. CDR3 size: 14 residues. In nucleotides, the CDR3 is TGTGCCAGCAGCTTCGGGAGCTCTGGAAACACCATATATTTT. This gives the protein CASSFGSSGNTIYF.

This CDR3 is CASSGEGSRGYNEQFF. The CDR3 coding sequence is TGTGCCAGCAGTGGGGAGGGATCAAGGGGATACAATGAGCAGTTCTTC. V and J are TRBV2 and TRBJ2-1; the match to TRBD2 covers 7 bases. There are 16 residues in the CDR3. V gave up 4 bases and J gave up 4 bases; unmatched junction bases: 10. Germline assignment: CDR1 SNHLY and CDR2 FYNNEI.

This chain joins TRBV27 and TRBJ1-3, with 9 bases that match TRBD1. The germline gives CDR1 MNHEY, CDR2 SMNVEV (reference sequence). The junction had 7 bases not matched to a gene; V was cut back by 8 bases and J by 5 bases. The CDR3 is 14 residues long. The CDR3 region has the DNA TGTGCCAGCGGCCCGGGACAGGGTAGAAACACCATATATTTT. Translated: CASGPGQGRNTIYF.

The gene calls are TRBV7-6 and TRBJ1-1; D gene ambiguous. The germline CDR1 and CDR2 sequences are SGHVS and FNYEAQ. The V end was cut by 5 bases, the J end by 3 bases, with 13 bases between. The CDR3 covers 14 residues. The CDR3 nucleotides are TGTGCCAGCAGCCCCGTAGAGTTATACACTGAAGCTTTCTTT. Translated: CASSPVELYTEAFF.

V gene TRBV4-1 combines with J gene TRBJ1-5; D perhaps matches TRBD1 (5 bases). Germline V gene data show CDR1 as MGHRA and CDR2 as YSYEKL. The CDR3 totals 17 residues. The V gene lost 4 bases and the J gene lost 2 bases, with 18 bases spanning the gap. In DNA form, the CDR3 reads TGCGCCAGCAGCCCCACCACCACAGGTCAGGGCAATCAGCCCCAGCATTTT. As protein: CASSPTTTGQGNQPQHF.